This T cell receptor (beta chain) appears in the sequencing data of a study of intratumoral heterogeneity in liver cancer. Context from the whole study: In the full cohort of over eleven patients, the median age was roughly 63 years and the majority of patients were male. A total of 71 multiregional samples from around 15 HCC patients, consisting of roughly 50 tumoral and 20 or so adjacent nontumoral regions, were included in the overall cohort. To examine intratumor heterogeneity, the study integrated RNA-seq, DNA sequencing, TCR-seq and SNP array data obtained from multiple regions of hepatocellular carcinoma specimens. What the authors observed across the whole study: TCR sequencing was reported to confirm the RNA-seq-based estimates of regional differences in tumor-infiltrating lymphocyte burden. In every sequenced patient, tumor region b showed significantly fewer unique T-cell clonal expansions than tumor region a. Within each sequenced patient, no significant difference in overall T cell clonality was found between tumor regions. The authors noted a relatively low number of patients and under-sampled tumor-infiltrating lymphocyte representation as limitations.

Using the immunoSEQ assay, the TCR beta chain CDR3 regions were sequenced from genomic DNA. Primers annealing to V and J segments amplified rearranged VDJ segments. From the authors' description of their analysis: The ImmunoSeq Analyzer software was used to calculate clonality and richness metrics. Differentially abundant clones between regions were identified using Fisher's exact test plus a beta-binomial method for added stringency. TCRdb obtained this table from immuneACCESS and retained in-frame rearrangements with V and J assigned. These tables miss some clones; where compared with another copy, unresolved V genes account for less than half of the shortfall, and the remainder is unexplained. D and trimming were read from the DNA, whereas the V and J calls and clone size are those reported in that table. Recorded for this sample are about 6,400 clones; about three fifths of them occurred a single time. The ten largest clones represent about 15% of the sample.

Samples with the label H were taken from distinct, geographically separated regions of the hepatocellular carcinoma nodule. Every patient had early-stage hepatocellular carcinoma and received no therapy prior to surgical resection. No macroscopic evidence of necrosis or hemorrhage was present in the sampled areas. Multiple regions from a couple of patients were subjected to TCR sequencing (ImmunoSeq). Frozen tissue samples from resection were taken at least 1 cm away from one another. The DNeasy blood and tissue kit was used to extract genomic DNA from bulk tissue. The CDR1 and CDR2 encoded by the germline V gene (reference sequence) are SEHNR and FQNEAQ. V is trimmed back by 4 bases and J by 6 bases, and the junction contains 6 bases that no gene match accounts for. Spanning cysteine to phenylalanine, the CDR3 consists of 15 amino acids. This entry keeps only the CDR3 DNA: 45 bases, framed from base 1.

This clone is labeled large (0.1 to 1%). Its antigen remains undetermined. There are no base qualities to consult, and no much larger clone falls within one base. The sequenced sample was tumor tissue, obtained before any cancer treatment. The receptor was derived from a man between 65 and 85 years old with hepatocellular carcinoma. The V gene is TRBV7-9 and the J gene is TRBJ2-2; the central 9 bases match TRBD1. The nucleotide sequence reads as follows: TGTGCCAGCAGCTGGGGACAGGGCCCCCCCGGGGAGCTGTTTTTT. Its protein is CASSWGQGPPGELFF.